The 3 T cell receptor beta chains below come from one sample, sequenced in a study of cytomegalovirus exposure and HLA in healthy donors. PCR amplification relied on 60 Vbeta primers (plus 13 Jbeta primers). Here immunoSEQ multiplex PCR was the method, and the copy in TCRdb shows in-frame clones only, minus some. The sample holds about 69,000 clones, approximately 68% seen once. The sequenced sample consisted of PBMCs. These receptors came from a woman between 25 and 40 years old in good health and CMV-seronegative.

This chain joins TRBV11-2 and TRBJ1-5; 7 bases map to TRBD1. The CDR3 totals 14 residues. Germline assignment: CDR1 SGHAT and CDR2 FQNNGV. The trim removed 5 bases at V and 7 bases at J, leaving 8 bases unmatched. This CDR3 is CASSQRDSEQPQHF. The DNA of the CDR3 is TGTGCCAGCAGCCAAAGGGACAGTGAGCAGCCCCAGCATTTT.

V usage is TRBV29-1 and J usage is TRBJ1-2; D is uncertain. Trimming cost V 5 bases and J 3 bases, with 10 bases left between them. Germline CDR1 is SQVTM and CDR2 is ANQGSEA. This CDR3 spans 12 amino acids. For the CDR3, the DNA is TGCAGCGTTCGAGGGTTTGACTATGGCTACACCTTC. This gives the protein CSVRGFDYGYTF.

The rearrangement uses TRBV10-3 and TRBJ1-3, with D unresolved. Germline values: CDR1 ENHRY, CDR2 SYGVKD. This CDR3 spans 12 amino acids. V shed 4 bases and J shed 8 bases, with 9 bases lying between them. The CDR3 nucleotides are TGTGCCATCAGTGGGAGTCGGGACACCATATATTTT. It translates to CAISGSRDTIYF.